This T cell receptor beta chain was documented in a study of T cell clonality in common variable immunodeficiency. Of note for this clone: The CDR3 extends 3 residues past the end of the read, so its final part is completed from the germline J gene.

TCRdb's copy holds only in-frame clones and misses some; the assay was immunoSEQ multiplex PCR. This sample carries about 66,000 clones, none of them present only once. Germline CDR1 is KGHSH and CDR2 is LQKENI. This CDR3 has 15 amino acids. V shed 2 bases and J 5 bases; nucleotides not matched to a gene: 7. The origin of this receptor is a person between 18 and 75 years old in good health. Specimen: peripheral blood mononuclear cells. This sequence joins TRBV18 and TRBJ2-7, with TRBD2 matching 9 bases. The CDR3 loop reads CASSPLTSGKDEQYF. The sequenced part of the CDR3 DNA is TGTGCCAGCTCACCATTGACTAGCGGAAAGGACGAG.